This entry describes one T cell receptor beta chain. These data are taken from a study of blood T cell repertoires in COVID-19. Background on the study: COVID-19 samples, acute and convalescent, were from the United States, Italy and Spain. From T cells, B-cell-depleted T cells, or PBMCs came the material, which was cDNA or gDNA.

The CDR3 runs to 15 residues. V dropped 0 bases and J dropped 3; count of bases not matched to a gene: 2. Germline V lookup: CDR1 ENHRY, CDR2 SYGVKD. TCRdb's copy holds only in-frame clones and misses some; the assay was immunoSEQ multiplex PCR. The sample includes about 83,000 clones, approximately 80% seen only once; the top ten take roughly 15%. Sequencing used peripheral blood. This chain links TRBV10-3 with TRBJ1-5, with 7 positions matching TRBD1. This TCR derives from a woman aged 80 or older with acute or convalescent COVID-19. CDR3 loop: CAISESGTANQPQHF. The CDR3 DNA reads TGTGCCATCAGTGAGTCGGGGACAGCCAATCAGCCCCAGCATTTT.